This TCR beta chain was profiled in a study of vaccination and CD4 T cells after COVID-19 (dated by TCRdb to 2022 to 2024). Broadly, across the study: Every convalescent patient had a positive nasal swab PCR test for SARS-CoV-2, with mild disease in nine patients and severe disease in one. In the convalescent cohort there were six males and four females, among whom were two Hispanic individuals, seven Caucasians, two Asians and one multiracial person. Each participant got two doses of either the Pfizer-BioNTech BNT162b2 vaccine (n=8) or the Moderna mRNA-1273 vaccine (n=2). Post-COVID blood samples from convalescent patients were collected a median of approximately 100 days after diagnosis, with a range of 35 to 161 days. The time from the second vaccine dose to post-vaccine blood sampling had a median of roughly 72 days and ranged from about 14 to 250 days. The cultures were stimulated with overlapping spike peptide pools from SARS-CoV-2 and from the common cold coronaviruses HCoV-NL63, HCoV-OC43 and HCoV-229E. Control cultures used a CEFX viral epitope pool as positive control, an HIV-1 Nef peptide pool as negative control, or no peptide. In 10 COVID-19 convalescent patients and a handful of infection-naive healthy vaccine recipients, researchers compared the spike-specific CD4+ TCR repertoire from before mRNA vaccination with the repertoire from after. Points the paper makes about the study in general: Among convalescent patients, a median about 90% of the SARS-CoV-2-reactive clones seen after vaccination appeared only after vaccination, which suggests priming specific to the vaccine. The median number of SARS-CoV-2-reactive clonotypes rose from around 22 after infection to roughly 38 after vaccination, but the change was not significant. Of the vaccine-specific clones found in convalescent patients, nearly all (304 of 307) were mono-reactive for SARS-CoV-2 spike instead of being cross-reactive with common cold coronaviruses. Only a relatively small number of convalescent patients were included in the study, and early timepoints following natural infection were not analyzed.

The sample's treatment or condition label, in plain terms: roughly nine-day PBMC culture with coronavirus spike peptide pools or control peptides (ViraFEST assay). The ViraFEST assay, used in the study, expanded antigen-specific T cells with peptide pools and then identified the expanded clonotypes through TCR sequencing. Positive SARS-CoV-2 PCR tests in the convalescent patients dated from March to December 2020, before Alpha, Beta and Delta variants emerged in the United States. PBMCs were cultured at about 2 million per well in IMDM supplemented with 5% human AB serum and about 10 IU/ml IL-2, with approximately 11 ug/ml peptide pools added. Half of the culture medium was replaced with fresh IL-2-containing medium on days 3 and 7. After 10 days of culture, CD4+ T cells were isolated by negative selection with the EasySep CD4+ T cell isolation kit. PBMCs were separated from whole blood using Ficoll-Paque Plus gradient centrifugation and then either used fresh or cryopreserved at -140C. Triplicate wells were generally used for each culture condition.

CDR1 and CDR2 were assigned from the germline V gene as SGHTA and FQGNSA. V lost 1 base and J lost 9 bases; the stretch between them is 13 bases long. The CDR3 runs 15 amino acids, cysteine and phenylalanine included. Of the read, only the CDR3 DNA is kept; its 45 bases are in frame from base 1. Library construction relied on PCR. DNA from cultured CD4+ T cells was subjected to TCR sequencing with the Oncomine TCR Beta short-read assay at the Johns Hopkins FTIC core. The QIAamp micro DNA kit was used to extract genomic DNA from the cultured CD4+ T cells. Oncomine TCR Beta libraries from cultured CD4+ T cells were pooled using unique dual indexes and sequenced on an Illumina iSeq 100. The original methods were these. Non-productive sequences were filtered out, and CDR3s that did not start with C, did not end with F or W, or were shorter than 7 amino acids were discarded. Antigen-specific clonotypes were identified with the MANAFEST web application by comparing peptide-stimulated wells with reference and other culture wells. Positive clones required FDR below 0.05, an odds ratio above 5, and productive frequency above 0.1% in at least two of three replicate wells. A clonotype counted as cross-reactive if it showed significant expansion both in the SARS-CoV-2 spike wells and in at least one common cold coronavirus spike condition. Using R version 3.6.1, CDR3 homology was evaluated through Levenshtein distances (stringdist) along with unrooted phylogenetic trees (ape). Clones were called with MiXCR by TCRdb after fastp trimmed the public reads at Q25, and only in-frame beta chains were retained. Every distinct CDR3 protein forms one entry, paired with its most common genes and DNA. It is TCRdb's table, rather than the study itself, that gives the V and J calls and clone size. Recorded for this sample are approximately 20,000 distinct CDR3 sequences; 70% of them occurred a single time. About 5.5% of the sample is taken by the ten largest.

About this clonotype: Its antigen remains undetermined. Base qualities were left out, and no much larger clone turns up one base away.

The sequence joins TRBV7-2 to TRBJ1-6; the D gene lacks a confident call. This sequence was found in a human donor who had recovered from COVID-19. What was sequenced was CD4+ T cells from blood, cultured in vitro. The nucleotide sequence is given as TGTGCCAGCAGCTTAGGGACCTACCGGGTTTCACCCCTCCACTTT. Translated, it gives CASSLGTYRVSPLHF.